This is a list of T cell receptor beta chains from one sample in a study of cytomegalovirus exposure and HLA in healthy donors. Only in-frame clones appear in the TCRdb table, and some are missing; sequencing was by immunoSEQ multiplex PCR. The sample yields roughly 100,000 clones, 60% to 80% seen once. The specimen sequenced was PBMCs. The receptors shown here come from a woman in her forties in good health and CMV-seropositive. Each CDR3 is given with its conserved first and last residue. D genes are given only for firm matches. Some rows mark clone size as missing; the rest say once, few, many or name a class of expanded clone.

v_gene	abundance	j_gene	d_gene	CDR3aa	CDR3nt
TRBV2	.	TRBJ2-7	.	CASSEQGITYEQYF	TGTGCCAGCAGTGAACAGGGGATAACCTACGAGCAGTACTTC
TRBV7-9	.	TRBJ1-2	.	CASSSRGGPTNYGYTF	TGTGCCAGCAGCTCCCGGGGGGGCCCGACTAACTATGGCTACACCTTC
TRBV10-2	.	TRBJ2-7	TRBD1	CASVGRDRVEQYF	TGCGCCAGCGTGGGCCGGGACAGGGTCGAGCAGTACTTC
TRBV28	.	TRBJ1-5	.	CASTVIASSNQPQHF	TGTGCCAGCACCGTCATAGCATCAAGCAATCAGCCCCAGCATTTT
TRBV6-5	.	TRBJ2-5	.	CASSYSSGVEETQYF	TGTGCCAGCAGTTACTCTTCAGGGGTGGAAGAGACCCAGTACTTC
TRBV18	.	TRBJ1-2	TRBD1	CASSPAGTGAGYTF	TGTGCCAGCTCACCAGCCGGGACAGGGGCTGGCTACACCTTC
TRBV9	.	TRBJ2-1	.	CASSVGAGPYNEQFF	TGTGCCAGCAGCGTAGGGGCAGGGCCGTACAATGAGCAGTTCTTC
TRBV6-5	.	TRBJ2-1	.	CASTNDRDKQFF	TGTGCCAGCACGAACGACCGGGACAAGCAGTTCTTC
TRBV5-5	few	TRBJ1-1	TRBD1	CASSPGTGWYTEAFF	TGTGCCAGCAGCCCGGGGACAGGGTGGTACACTGAAGCTTTCTTT
TRBV28	.	TRBJ2-1	.	CASSLQAGTLNEQFF	TGTGCCAGCAGTTTACAAGCCGGGACATTAAATGAGCAGTTCTTC
TRBV29-1	.	TRBJ1-3	.	CSVAKGGGLHSGNTIYF	TGCAGCGTTGCCAAAGGGGGGGGGCTGCACTCTGGAAACACCATATATTTT
TRBV25-1	.	TRBJ2-1	.	CASRAQGSPYNEQFF	TGTGCCAGCAGGGCACAGGGTAGCCCCTACAATGAGCAGTTCTTC
TRBV5-1	few	TRBJ2-1	TRBD2	CASSLLAGERYFFF	TGCGCCAGCAGCCTACTAGCGGGAGAGAGATATTTCTTCTTC
TRBV28	.	TRBJ1-3	TRBD1	CASRGQGESGNTIYF	TGTGCCAGCAGAGGGCAGGGGGAATCTGGAAACACCATATATTTT
TRBV27	.	TRBJ2-7	TRBD2	CASSLRGFRSYEQYF	TGTGCCAGCAGCTTGCGGGGGTTCCGGAGCTACGAGCAGTACTTC
TRBV7-8	.	TRBJ1-4	TRBD1	CASSSRQGSNEKLFF	TGTGCCAGCAGCTCAAGACAGGGTTCTAATGAAAAACTGTTTTTT
TRBV19	.	TRBJ2-3	.	CASSKAGFTDTQYF	TGTGCCAGTAGTAAGGCAGGGTTCACAGATACGCAGTATTTT